The present TCR beta chain was sequenced within a study of blood T cells in healthy people across ages. CDR1 and CDR2 (germline): KGHDR, SFDVKD. The CDR3 is made up of 12 amino acids. The V and J ends lost 5 bases and 4 bases respectively, with 7 bases between them. Each donor supplied approximately 10 milliliters of peripheral blood. With a J-beta primer mix and a sample-barcoded 5' primer, a second PCR ran about 6 to 11 cycles. TCRdb reprocessed the 5' RACE reads via MiXCR and lists one record per CDR3 protein. The sample holds some 890,000 distinct CDR3 sequences, 25% to 30% seen once. These data were also filed under a second study, of T cells of mothers and their children.

The sequencing input was blood. The clonotype was recovered from a woman in her forties in good health. This chain connects TRBV24-1 to TRBJ1-1, with D uncertain. CDR3 sequence reads: CATSAVGTEAFF. The CDR3, as DNA: TGTGCCACCAGTGCGGTGGGCACTGAAGCTTTCTTT.